The 25 T cell receptor beta chains in this list originate from one sample, sequenced in a study of blood T cell repertoires in COVID-19. The repertoire was sequenced with immunoSEQ multiplex PCR; TCRdb's copy has only in-frame clones and lacks some. The table has about 170,000 clones, around four fifths seen once. Source material: peripheral blood. These receptors originate from an elderly woman with COVID-19, enrolled during active disease.

The chain links TRBV6-5 to TRBJ1-6; D gene uncertain. Germline lookup yields CDR1 MNHEY and CDR2 SVGAGI. CDR3 length equals 13 residues. Trimming stripped 7 bases from V and 7 bases from J, with 11 bases between. DNA of the CDR3: TGTGCCAGCAAGGAGGGCGGCAATTCACCCCTCCACTTT. The encoded protein is CASKEGGNSPLHF.

The chain is built from TRBV27 and TRBJ1-4, with D hard to call. V dropped 10 bases and J dropped 8 bases, with 23 bases sitting between them. The CDR3 loop spans 15 amino acids. CDR1 MNHEY and CDR2 SMNVEV come from the germline V gene (reference sequence). The CDR3 reads CATQRTGISSEKLFF. The CDR3 nucleotides read TGTGCCACCCAACGTACGGGGATCTCTTCCGAAAAACTGTTTTTT.

The V gene is TRBV5-1, the J gene TRBJ2-3, with 7 bases aligning to TRBD2. Germline loops: CDR1 SGHRS, CDR2 YFSETQ. CDR3 length equals 17 residues. Losses at the gene ends were 0 bases for V and 2 bases for J; bases not matched to a gene: 9. In nucleotides, the CDR3 is TGCGCCAGCAGCTTGGCGACTAGCCCGGGCCTCACAGATACGCAGTATTTT. It encodes CASSLATSPGLTDTQYF.

The V gene is TRBV7-2, the J gene TRBJ2-2; D ambiguous. V was trimmed by 6 bases and J by 7 bases, leaving 18 bases between them. The CDR3 sequence is 15 residues long. CDR1 and CDR2 from the germline V gene are SGHTA and FQGNSA. CDR3 loop: CASSPEVRPGGELFF. The CDR3 DNA reads as TGTGCCAGCAGTCCCGAGGTACGACCCGGCGGGGAGCTGTTTTTT. Filled out from reference TRBV7-2 and TRBJ2-2, the complete variable domain reads GAGVSQSPSNKVTEKGKDVELRCDPISGHTALYWYRQSLGQGLEFLIYFQGNSAPDKSGLPSDRFSAERTGGSVSTLTIQRTQQEDSAVYLCASSPEVRPGGELFFGEGSRLTVL.

This rearrangement joins TRBV28 to TRBJ1-2; TRBD1 matches 10 bases. The CDR3 extends over 15 amino acids. Germline CDR1 MDHEN, CDR2 SYDVKM. The V gene end was trimmed by 4 bases and the J gene end by 5 bases; junction bases not matched to a gene: 7. The CDR3 bases are TGTGCCAGCAGTTGGGCCGGGACAGGGGCGTATGGCTACACCTTC. It yields the protein CASSWAGTGAYGYTF.

The chain joins TRBV7-8 to TRBJ2-7; 9 nucleotides line up with TRBD2. V shed 0 bases and J 3 bases; nucleotides not matched to a gene: 12. The CDR3 runs to 18 residues. The germline V gene has CDR1 SGHVS and CDR2 FQNEAQ. CDR3 sequence reads: CASSLARPTSGLFYEQYF. In DNA, the CDR3 is TGTGCCAGCAGCTTAGCCCGGCCGACTAGCGGACTATTCTACGAGCAGTACTTC. Using reference TRBV7-8 and TRBJ2-7 for the parts outside the CDR3, the full variable domain is GAGVSQSPRYKVAKRGQDVALRCDPISGHVSLFWYQQALGQGPEFLTYFQNEAQLDKSGLPSDRFFAERPEGSVSTLKIQRTQQEDSAVYLCASSLARPTSGLFYEQYFGPGTRLTVT.

J is TRBJ1-1 and V is TRBV9, with TRBD1 identical over 7 bases. After removal of 0 bases from V and 6 bases from J, the junction contained 8 bases not matched to a gene. The length of the CDR3 is 15 residues. Germline V gene lookup returns CDR1 SGDLS and CDR2 YYNGEE. The CDR3 is CASSVGSQGGPEAFF. The CDR3 nucleotides are TGTGCCAGCAGCGTAGGTTCGCAGGGGGGCCCTGAAGCTTTCTTT.

This chain links TRBV7-9 with TRBJ2-7, with a possible D match to TRBD2 (5 bases). Germline V gives CDR1 SEHNR, CDR2 FQNEAQ (reference sequence). The CDR3 has 12 amino acids. The V end lost 8 bases, the J end lost 7 bases, and 15 bases lay between the germline ends. CDR3 loop: CASAASTGEQYF. As DNA, the CDR3 is TGTGCCAGCGCTGCCTCAACGGGGGAGCAGTACTTC.

The chain has TRBV5-1 and TRBJ2-3; tentatively, D is TRBD1 (6 bases). Germline V gene lookup returns CDR1 SGHRS and CDR2 YFSETQ. Trimming removed 4 bases at V and 4 bases at J, with 19 bases between. CDR3 length: 16 residues. The CDR3 region is CASSPGQIGGSDTQYF. The CDR3 region has the DNA TGCGCCAGCAGCCCTGGACAGATCGGAGGATCAGATACGCAGTATTTT.

The table lists this clone with a count of one. The chain employs TRBV5-1 and TRBJ1-3, with a weak D call TRBD1 (5 bases). CDR1 is SGHRS and CDR2 is YFSETQ in the germline V gene. Trimming pared 0 bases from V and 0 bases from J, leaving 10 bases between. The length of the CDR3 is 16 residues. In nucleotides, the CDR3 is TGCGCCAGCAGCTTGGGGGACTCCTACTCTGGAAACACCATATATTTT. Its translation is CASSLGDSYSGNTIYF.

To note about this clone: One junction end disagrees with the germline gene, perhaps due to a read error. The CDR3 here is CASSKDAGGPANEQFF. The CDR3 coding sequence is TGTGCCAGCAGCAAAGACGCGGGGGGCCCCGCGAATGAGCAGTTCTTC. The chain joins TRBV4-2 to TRBJ2-1, with 8 bases that match TRBD2. CDR1 LGHNA and CDR2 YNFKEQ come from the germline V gene. This CDR3 has 16 amino acids.

This clone showed up just once. The chain is built from TRBV7-9 and TRBJ1-1, with D tentatively TRBD1 (5 bases). Germline CDR1 SEHNR, CDR2 FQNEAQ (reference sequence). The CDR3 consists of 13 residues. Deletions cut 4 bases from V and 4 bases from J, with 10 bases between. CDR3 sequence: CASSSQGGTEAFF. The CDR3 DNA reads TGTGCCAGCAGCTCCCAGGGTGGCACTGAAGCTTTCTTT.

The chain joins TRBV2 to TRBJ2-2; the D gene is possibly TRBD2 (7 bases). Germline values: CDR1 SNHLY, CDR2 FYNNEI. The CDR3 loop spans 15 amino acids. Trimming stripped 3 bases from V and 4 bases from J, with 12 bases between. The CDR3 reads CASSDLRGPTGELFF. The CDR3, as DNA: TGTGCCAGCAGTGATCTGCGGGGGCCCACCGGGGAGCTGTTTTTT.

The chain has TRBV7-8 and TRBJ1-4; D uncertain. CDR1 and CDR2 (germline): SGHVS, FQNEAQ. The CDR3 has 16 amino acids. V shed 2 bases and J shed 8 bases, with 18 bases lying between them. CDR3 in DNA: TGTGCCAGCAGCTTATCTGTAGGCGGTGAGGGCGAAAAACTGTTTTTT. Amino acid sequence: CASSLSVGGEGEKLFF.

The genes are TRBV5-1 and TRBJ2-3; possibly TRBD2 for D (5 bases). Trimming removed 4 bases at V and 3 bases at J, with 15 bases between. Germline lookup yields CDR1 SGHRS and CDR2 YFSETQ. This CDR3 comprises 15 residues. CDR3 protein: CASSSSPRRTDTQYF. CDR3 DNA sequence: TGCGCCAGCAGCAGTTCTCCCCGGAGGACAGATACGCAGTATTTT.

This clone has more than one count but fewer than ten. The chain couples TRBV19 to TRBJ1-2; 7 nucleotides match TRBD1. The J segment lost 4 bases and the V segment lost 6 bases, leaving 2 bases of the junction unmatched. Germline loops: CDR1 LNHDA, CDR2 SQIVND (reference sequence). CDR3 length equals 12 residues. CDR3 sequence: CASSGQAYGYTF. CDR3 sequence (DNA): TGTGCCAGTAGCGGACAGGCCTATGGCTACACCTTC.

The chain uses TRBV9 and TRBJ1-3; D unclear. Germline values: CDR1 SGDLS, CDR2 YYNGEE. The CDR3 totals 14 residues. In DNA, the CDR3 is TGTGCGACGAGCTCGGGGAGCTCTGGAAACACCATATATTTT. This translates into CATSSGSSGNTIYF.

V usage is TRBV27 and J usage is TRBJ1-1; perhaps TRBD1 as D (6 bases). The CDR3 totals 15 residues. CDR1 MNHEY and CDR2 SMNVEV come from the germline V gene (reference sequence). V was clipped by 2 bases and J by 4 bases, with 14 bases between them. As DNA, the CDR3 is TGTGCCAGCAGTTTACACAGGGCTGGAGGCACTGAAGCTTTCTTT. The encoded protein is CASSLHRAGGTEAFF.

In DNA, the CDR3 is TGTGCCAGCAGCCCCGGGACAGGAAACTACGAGCAGTACTTC. It specifies CASSPGTGNYEQYF. The rearrangement joins TRBV2 to TRBJ2-7; TRBD1 aligns across 8 bases. CDR1 SNHLY and CDR2 FYNNEI come from the germline V gene. V was pared by 6 bases and J by 3 bases, with 7 bases of the junction left unmatched. This CDR3 is built from 14 residues.

This chain connects TRBV2 to TRBJ2-3; 11 bases align to TRBD1. Trimming took 6 bases from V and 2 from J; bases not matched to a gene: 10. This CDR3 is built from 17 residues. Germline V lookup: CDR1 SNHLY, CDR2 FYNNEI. For the CDR3, the DNA is TGTGCCAGCAGATCCGGGACAGGGGGGTTCTTCACAGATACGCAGTATTTT. Translating it yields CASRSGTGGFFTDTQYF.

CDR3 amino acids: CSVWGQGVYEQYF. CDR3 nucleotides: TGCAGCGTTTGGGGACAGGGGGTTTACGAGCAGTACTTC. The V gene is TRBV29-1, the J gene TRBJ2-7; 11 bases fit TRBD1. Germline V lookup: CDR1 SQVTM, CDR2 ANQGSEA. The CDR3 contains 13 residues. Trimming at V came to 5 bases and at J to 4 bases, leaving 4 bases not matched to a gene.

The rearrangement uses TRBV5-1 and TRBJ2-2, with no clear D. CDR3 length equals 14 residues. Germline CDR1 reads SGHRS; CDR2 reads YFSETQ. The ends were cut back, 0 bases at V and 6 bases at J, with 9 bases in the middle. CDR3 DNA sequence: TGCGCCAGCAGCTTGGATACAGTGGCCGGGGAGCTGTTTTTT. This codes for CASSLDTVAGELFF.

This chain links TRBV28 with TRBJ2-3, with D maybe TRBD1 (6 bases). The germline gives CDR1 MDHEN, CDR2 SYDVKM. V was cut by 4 bases and J by 6 bases, with 23 bases left in between. This CDR3 comprises 17 residues. In DNA form, the CDR3 reads TGTGCCAGCAGTTCCTCCTTCTTATTGGGACAATCCGATACGCAGTATTTT. It translates to CASSSSFLLGQSDTQYF.

V gene TRBV9 combines with J gene TRBJ1-1; 7 nucleotides match TRBD1. The length of the CDR3 is 15 residues. Germline values: CDR1 SGDLS, CDR2 YYNGEE. After removal of 1 base from V and 2 bases from J, the junction contained 5 bases not matched to a gene. The CDR3 DNA reads as TGTGCCAGCAGCGTAACTCAGGGGGGAAACACTGAAGCTTTCTTT. It translates to CASSVTQGGNTEAFF. The whole variable domain, filled in from reference TRBV9 and TRBJ1-1, reads DSGVTQTPKHLITATGQRVTLRCSPRSGDLSVYWYQQSLDQGLQFLIQYYNGEERAKGNILERFSAQQFPDLHSELNLSSLELGDSALYFCASSVTQGGNTEAFFGQGTRLTVV.

This clone was detected only a few times. The V and J genes are TRBV4-1 and TRBJ1-2; 9 bases align to TRBD1. V trimming: 4 bases; J trimming: 2 bases; junction bases outside the gene matches: 2. The CDR3 is made up of 14 amino acids. CDR1 is MGHRA, CDR2 YSYEKL, per germline. The CDR3 loop reads CASSPQGANYGYTF. For the CDR3, the DNA is TGCGCCAGCAGCCCACAGGGGGCAAACTATGGCTACACCTTC.